Listed below are T cell receptor beta chains from one sample, sequenced in a study of T cell repertoires in cytomegalovirus infection. Their antigen targets remain unknown. TCRdb used MiXCR to reprocess the reads, holding one entry per CDR3 protein. Of about 280,000 distinct CDR3 sequences in the sample, roughly a fifth are singletons; the top ten hold roughly a fifth. The sequencing used cultured PBMCs, collected from culture after CMV antigen stimulation. These receptors were taken from a human donor in good health (CMV status not recorded). Some clones in this sample may be carry-over from other donors' samples. Both conserved end residues are part of each CDR3. Fields, in order: CDR3 length, D gene, V gene, J gene, clone size, CDR3 DNA, CDR3 protein. D genes are given only for firm matches. Part of the rows lack a size; the others show once, few, many or a class for expanded clones.

>14|TRBD2|TRBV12-3/TRBV12-4|TRBJ2-5|.
TGTGCCAGCAGAATAGCGGGAGCCGGCGAGACCCAGTACTTC
CASRIAGAGETQYF
>12|.|TRBV2|TRBJ1-1|few
TGTGCCAGCAGTGATACGGCTATTGAAGCTTTCTTT
CASSDTAIEAFF
>15|TRBD1|TRBV6-1|TRBJ1-5|many
TGTGCCAGCATTCTGTCTCTGACAGGGTACCAGCCCCAGCATTTT
CASILSLTGYQPQHF
>12|.|TRBV12-3/TRBV12-4|TRBJ2-1|many
TGTGCCAGCTTGATATTGGGCTTTGAGCAGTTCTTC
CASLILGFEQFF
>14|.|TRBV6-1|TRBJ2-5|.
TGTGCCAGCAGTGAAGAGAGGTCCCCTGAGACCCAGTACTTC
CASSEERSPETQYF
>14|.|TRBV14|TRBJ1-2|.
TGTGCCAGCAGCGAGGGCGCCCTTGAATATGGCTACACCTTC
CASSEGALEYGYTF
>15|.|TRBV7-9|TRBJ2-1|many
TGTGCCAGCCGAGGAGGGGTGGGGTCCTACAATGAGCAGTTCTTC
CASRGGVGSYNEQFF
>17|TRBD2|TRBV4-1|TRBJ2-3|few
TGCGCCAGCAGCCATTATAGCGGGAGGGATTCTACAGATACGCAGTATTTT
CASSHYSGRDSTDTQYF
>17|TRBD2|TRBV7-8|TRBJ2-1|many
TGTGCCAGCAGCTCATCGGCGGTGTCTAGCGGGTACAATGAGCAGTTCTTC
CASSSSAVSSGYNEQFF
>13|.|TRBV7-3|TRBJ1-6|many
TGTGCCAGCAGCTCATCGCAGGTGTCACCCCTCCACTTT
CASSSSQVSPLHF
>17|TRBD1|TRBV7-2|TRBJ1-3|many
TGTGCCAGCCTAGAGGGGACAGGGATTTCCTCTGGAAACACCATATATTTT
CASLEGTGISSGNTIYF
>15|.|TRBV19|TRBJ1-5|.
TGTGCCAGTAGTCCCTCGGGAGTGCGAGGAGCAGCCCAGCATTTT
CASSPSGVRGAAQHF
>17|TRBD1|TRBV19|TRBJ1-5|.
TGTGCCAGTAGCCGGGACAGGCCAGGATGGGGCAATCAGCCCCAGCATTTT
CASSRDRPGWGNQPQHF
>17|.|TRBV7-6|TRBJ2-7|.
TGTGCCAGCAGCTTAGAATCGCTGGGGCAGGGAATTTACGAGCAGTACTTC
CASSLESLGQGIYEQYF
>15|.|TRBV11-2|TRBJ2-2|few
TGTGCCAGCAGCCCACCGGGCCCCACCACCGGGGAGCTGTTTTTT
CASSPPGPTTGELFF
>16|TRBD2|TRBV4-2|TRBJ2-3|many
TGTGCCAGCAGCCGAGACGCGGGAGGAGGTGAAGATACGCAGTATTTT
CASSRDAGGGEDTQYF